This T cell receptor beta chain was retrieved from a study of T cell repertoires in cytomegalovirus infection. The wider study: Signatures in public TCR beta sequences pointed to both CMV infection and matching HLA type.

Study conclusions and caveats: Summed public TCR beta family frequency identified CMV carriers bearing the relevant HLA. Clonotype analysis showed dominance of the ex vivo response by HLA-C-restricted CMV-specific TCR beta clonotypes.

This clonotype has ten or more counts. Its target is not known. Using its own MiXCR run on the reads, TCRdb lists one record per CDR3 protein. Among 450,000 to 550,000 distinct CDR3 sequences listed, about 15% were seen once. CDR3 length equals 17 residues. V lost 3 bases to trimming and J lost 4 bases, with 19 bases between them. J is TRBJ1-3 and V is TRBV12-3 or TRBV12-4; D is possibly TRBD1 (5 bases). The sequenced sample was CD8+ T cells from PBMCs. This TCR was sampled from a human donor in good health (CMV status not recorded). Some clones in this sample may be carry-over from other donors' samples. The CDR3 protein is CASSFPGREGEGNTIYF. The CDR3 DNA follows: TGTGCCAGCAGTTTCCCGGGGAGGGAAGGGGAGGGAAACACCATATATTTT.